Each of the 9 T cell receptor beta chains below was sequenced from the same sample in a study of shared clonotypes between healthy human individuals (dated by TCRdb to 2018 to 2020). The library was prepared using the immunoSEQ multiplex PCR assay. TCRdb limited this immuneACCESS table to in-frame rearrangements with V and J called. A share of clones is missing; checked studies link under half to unresolved V genes, and the rest is unexplained. This sample holds around 530,000 clones; about 80% were observed only once. The top ten constitute around 11% of the sample. The sequenced sample consisted of PBMCs. These TCRs come from a woman aged 40-49 years in good health. Some clones in this sample may be carry-over from other donors' samples.

The CDR3 sequence is CASSRGEGAPYEQYF. CDR3 in DNA: TGCGCCAGCAGCCGGGGGGAGGGGGCGCCGTACGAGCAGTACTTC. The gene calls are TRBV4-1 and TRBJ2-7; either TRBD1 or TRBD2 may supply D (7 bases each). The CDR3 has 15 residues. Trimming left V 4 bases short and J 4 bases short, with 17 bases between. From germline, CDR1 is MGHRA and CDR2 YSYEKL.

The CDR3 loop is CASSLGGKSNEQFF. In nucleotides, the CDR3 is TGTGCCAGCAGCTTGGGGGGGAAATCGAATGAGCAGTTCTTC. This chain uses TRBV7-3 with TRBJ2-1, with TRBD2 identical over 7 bases. V gave up 3 bases and J gave up 7 bases; unmatched junction bases: 6. The germline V gene has CDR1 SGHTA and CDR2 FQGTGA. The CDR3 totals 14 residues.

The chain is built from TRBV18 and TRBJ1-2; no clear D gene. The CDR3 contains 16 residues. From germline, CDR1 is KGHSH and CDR2 LQKENI. Deletions cut 4 bases from V and 4 bases from J, with 19 bases between. CDR3 region: CASSLTDVARGYGYTF. The DNA of the CDR3 is TGTGCCAGCTCACTAACGGACGTTGCCCGTGGCTATGGCTACACCTTC.

Ten or more counts support this clone. V is TRBV7-2 and J is TRBJ1-1, with unresolved D. V lost 0 bases to trimming and J lost 5 bases, with 7 bases between them. The CDR3 has 13 amino acids. The germline gives CDR1 SGHTA, CDR2 FQGNSA. For the CDR3, the DNA is TGTGCCAGCAGCTTAGCGGGAACAACTGAAGCTTTCTTT. This gives the protein CASSLAGTTEAFF.

This clone was counted only a few times. The chain joins TRBV20-1 to TRBJ2-1; maybe TRBD2 (6 bases). The CDR3 is 11 amino acids. Germline V gene lookup returns CDR1 DFQATT and CDR2 SNEGSKA (reference sequence). V was shortened by 5 bases and J by 8 bases, with 10 bases between the two germline ends. The CDR3 is CSAGTPDEQFF. The CDR3 nucleotides are TGCAGTGCTGGGACTCCGGATGAGCAGTTCTTC.

The rearrangement joins TRBV5-1 to TRBJ1-1; no definite D call. Between the trimmed V and J ends, which lost 3 bases and 0 bases, there was a span of 9 bases. CDR3 length: 14 residues. Per germline, CDR1 SGHRS and CDR2 YFSETQ. The CDR3 coding sequence is TGCGCCAGCAGCTCCGGGGTCCTGAACACTGAAGCTTTCTTT. It is translated as CASSSGVLNTEAFF.

A word on this clone: A read error is likely here: a far larger clone is one base away. This chain uses TRBV30 with TRBJ1-6; D gene uncertain. The CDR3 totals 15 residues. CDR1 GTSNPN and CDR2 SVGIG come from the germline V gene (reference sequence). The V gene lost 5 bases and the J gene lost 3 bases, with 14 bases spanning the gap. CDR3 sequence (DNA): TGTGCCTGGGGTGGTAGGGCCTTCTATAATTCACCCCTCCACTTT. Protein sequence: CAWGGRAFYNSPLHF. Drawing the rest from reference TRBV30 and TRBJ1-6, the complete variable domain is SQTIHQWPATLVQPVGSPLSLECTVEGTSNPNLYWYRQAAGRGLQLLFYSVGIGQISSEVPQNLSASRPQDRQFILSSKKLLLSDSGFYLCAWGGRAFYNSPLHFGNGTRLTVT.

V is TRBV5-5 and J is TRBJ2-7; 10 bases fit TRBD2. This CDR3 is built from 16 residues. Germline V gene sequence: CDR1 SGHKS, CDR2 YYEKEE (reference sequence). V gave up 3 bases and J gave up 2 bases; unmatched junction bases: 8. The CDR3 protein is CASSSARTSGTYEQYF. The DNA of the CDR3 is TGTGCCAGCAGCTCAGCCCGGACTAGCGGTACCTACGAGCAGTACTTC.

This chain links TRBV5-1 with TRBJ2-2; D perhaps matches TRBD2 (6 bases). The CDR3 sequence is 17 residues long. V was clipped by 4 bases and J by 0 bases, with 16 bases between them. Germline CDR1 is SGHRS and CDR2 is YFSETQ. The CDR3 spells CASSPGLSNANTGELFF. CDR3 DNA sequence: TGCGCCAGCAGCCCCGGACTATCCAACGCGAACACCGGGGAGCTGTTTTTT.